These T cell receptor beta chains were read from a single sample in a study of blood T cell repertoires in COVID-19. The assay was immunoSEQ multiplex PCR, and TCRdb's table has in-frame clones only and misses some. The sample has fewer than 70,000 clones, approximately 86% seen once. Sequenced input: peripheral blood. The receptors were gathered from a woman in her seventies with active COVID-19. The CDR3 runs from the conserved cysteine through the conserved F or W. Each record gives: CDR3 DNA, CDR3 protein, D gene, J gene, V gene, clone size. D genes are given only for firm matches. Not every row has a clone size; where given, it reads once, few, many or a size class.

CDR3 DNA: TGTGCCAGCAGCGGCCGGGACAGGGGTGAAAAACTGTTTTTT; CDR3 protein: CASSGRDRGEKLFF; D gene: TRBD1; J gene: TRBJ1-4; V gene: TRBV7-8; clone size: NA
CDR3 DNA: TGTGCCACCAGTGATTCCCTGTTGGACGGGAGCGGGTCATACAATGAGCAGTTCTTC; CDR3 protein: CATSDSLLDGSGSYNEQFF; D gene: NA; J gene: TRBJ2-1; V gene: TRBV24-1; clone size: NA
CDR3 DNA: TGCGCCAGCAGACGGACGACAGGGGGCGAGGTCTCTGGGGCCAACGTCCTGACTTTC; CDR3 protein: CASRRTTGGEVSGANVLTF; D gene: TRBD1; J gene: TRBJ2-6; V gene: TRBV5-1; clone size: once
CDR3 DNA: TGCGCCAGCAGCCAAGAAGATGCAGGTAGTAGCAATCAGCCCCAGCATTTT; CDR3 protein: CASSQEDAGSSNQPQHF; D gene: NA; J gene: TRBJ1-5; V gene: TRBV4-1; clone size: few
CDR3 DNA: TGTGCCTGGAGTCCGGACAGGGAAGATACGCAGTATTTT; CDR3 protein: CAWSPDREDTQYF; D gene: TRBD1; J gene: TRBJ2-3; V gene: TRBV30; clone size: NA
CDR3 DNA: TGTGCCACCAGTGATGTCACTAGCGGGAGGTCCCAAGAGACCCAGTACTTC; CDR3 protein: CATSDVTSGRSQETQYF; D gene: TRBD2; J gene: TRBJ2-5; V gene: TRBV24-1; clone size: NA
CDR3 DNA: TGTGCCAGCAGCCAGGGCACCACAGGGGGTCGAGCGGGAGGGCCTAGGGCAGATACGCAGTATTTT; CDR3 protein: CASSQGTTGGRAGGPRADTQYF; D gene: TRBD2; J gene: TRBJ2-3; V gene: TRBV4-2; clone size: NA
CDR3 DNA: TGTGCCAGCAGCTCGGACCCCCCGGGGTCAAACACTGAAGCTTTCTTT; CDR3 protein: CASSSDPPGSNTEAFF; D gene: NA; J gene: TRBJ1-1; V gene: TRBV7-3; clone size: NA
CDR3 DNA: TGTGCCAGCAGTTCTCCGGGACAGGGGGCCCCAGATACGCAGTATTTT; CDR3 protein: CASSSPGQGAPDTQYF; D gene: TRBD1; J gene: TRBJ2-3; V gene: TRBV28; clone size: NA
CDR3 DNA: TGTGCCAGCAGATCGACTAGATCCTACGAGCAGTACTTC; CDR3 protein: CASRSTRSYEQYF; D gene: NA; J gene: TRBJ2-7; V gene: TRBV11-2; clone size: NA
CDR3 DNA: TGTGCCAGCAGCTTCGAGACAGAAGGCTACACCTTC; CDR3 protein: CASSFETEGYTF; D gene: NA; J gene: TRBJ1-2; V gene: TRBV7-3; clone size: NA
CDR3 DNA: TGTGCCAGCTTTGCCTGGGCGAACTCTGGAAACACCATATATTTT; CDR3 protein: CASFAWANSGNTIYF; D gene: NA; J gene: TRBJ1-3; V gene: TRBV2; clone size: few
CDR3 DNA: TGTGCCACCAGCAGAGATACGCGAAATTCACCCCTCCACTTT; CDR3 protein: CATSRDTRNSPLHF; D gene: NA; J gene: TRBJ1-6; V gene: TRBV15; clone size: NA
CDR3 DNA: TGTGCCAGCAGTTACGAGCGGGAGGTAGGCGAGCAGTACTTC; CDR3 protein: CASSYEREVGEQYF; D gene: TRBD2; J gene: TRBJ2-7; V gene: TRBV6-5; clone size: once
CDR3 DNA: TGTGCCAGCAGCTTAGCACAGGCCTACGAGCAGTACTTC; CDR3 protein: CASSLAQAYEQYF; D gene: NA; J gene: TRBJ2-7; V gene: TRBV11-1; clone size: few
CDR3 DNA: TGTGCCAGCAGCGTAGAGACCGGGACAGAATATGGCTACACCTTC; CDR3 protein: CASSVETGTEYGYTF; D gene: TRBD1; J gene: TRBJ1-2; V gene: TRBV9; clone size: NA
CDR3 DNA: TGTGCCAGCAGTGTGGGGACTAGCGGCCACAATGAGCAGTTCTTC; CDR3 protein: CASSVGTSGHNEQFF; D gene: TRBD2; J gene: TRBJ2-1; V gene: TRBV28; clone size: few
CDR3 DNA: TGTGCCAGCAATATAGCGGAGTACAATGAGCAGTTCTTC; CDR3 protein: CASNIAEYNEQFF; D gene: NA; J gene: TRBJ2-1; V gene: TRBV2; clone size: NA
CDR3 DNA: TGTGCCAGCAGCTTGGGGGGATCGAGGAACACTGAAGCTTTCTTT; CDR3 protein: CASSLGGSRNTEAFF; D gene: NA; J gene: TRBJ1-1; V gene: TRBV7-9; clone size: NA
CDR3 DNA: TGTGCCAGCAGTTTAGGGGGGGTTTCCTATAATTCACCCCTCCACTTT; CDR3 protein: CASSLGGVSYNSPLHF; D gene: NA; J gene: TRBJ1-6; V gene: TRBV28; clone size: NA
CDR3 DNA: TGTGCCAGCTCACGACCGGGACAGGGGGATTACGAGCAGTACTTC; CDR3 protein: CASSRPGQGDYEQYF; D gene: TRBD1; J gene: TRBJ2-7; V gene: TRBV18; clone size: NA
CDR3 DNA: TGTGCCAGCAGTTTAGGTGGCTCCCAAGAGACCCAGTACTTC; CDR3 protein: CASSLGGSQETQYF; D gene: NA; J gene: TRBJ2-5; V gene: TRBV28; clone size: NA
CDR3 DNA: TGTGCCAGTAGTCCAGACTTAGGGGGCCGGGAGACCCAGTACTTC; CDR3 protein: CASSPDLGGRETQYF; D gene: TRBD1; J gene: TRBJ2-5; V gene: TRBV19; clone size: NA
CDR3 DNA: TGTGCCAGCATCTTAAGCCGACAGGGGGGAGGTGGCGAGCAGTACTTC; CDR3 protein: CASILSRQGGGGEQYF; D gene: TRBD1; J gene: TRBJ2-7; V gene: TRBV28; clone size: NA
CDR3 DNA: TGCAGCGTTGACCGGGGGAGAACCGGGGAGCTGTTTTTT; CDR3 protein: CSVDRGRTGELFF; D gene: NA; J gene: TRBJ2-2; V gene: TRBV29-1; clone size: once
CDR3 DNA: TGTGCCACCAGCCTCCAGGGGGCGGGTGTCGACGAGCAGTACTTC; CDR3 protein: CATSLQGAGVDEQYF; D gene: TRBD1; J gene: TRBJ2-7; V gene: TRBV15; clone size: NA
CDR3 DNA: TGTGCCACCGGGACTCCAGCCTACGAGCAGTACTTC; CDR3 protein: CATGTPAYEQYF; D gene: NA; J gene: TRBJ2-7; V gene: TRBV10-3; clone size: NA
CDR3 DNA: TGTGCCAGCAGCCTACAGAGCAATCAGCCCCAGCATTTT; CDR3 protein: CASSLQSNQPQHF; D gene: NA; J gene: TRBJ1-5; V gene: TRBV21-1; clone size: NA
CDR3 DNA: TGCGCCAGCAGCTTAGGCCTAGCGGAGACGGGAACAGATACGCAGTATTTT; CDR3 protein: CASSLGLAETGTDTQYF; D gene: TRBD2; J gene: TRBJ2-3; V gene: TRBV5-1; clone size: NA